Given below is one T cell receptor beta chain in context. What it binds is not known. Blood collection times were about day -28 and days 30, 100, 180 posttransplant. The source of the sample is a study of T cell clonotyping in hematopoietic cell transplantation. Measured with immunoSEQ multiplex PCR; TCRdb has only the in-frame clones, and not every one. The sample shows 7,300 or so clones, 90% to 97% of them seen only once. Study outcomes and limitations: After transplant, recipient diversity fell while pathologically expanded clonotypes grew through day 180.

The receptor comes from a male patient aged 35-55 years who had an allogeneic stem cell transplant from a related donor, so the T cells may come from the graft donor. Some clones in this sample may be carry-over from other donors' samples. The source material was PBMCs, sampled 30 days after allogeneic stem cell transplant.

The CDR3 nucleotides read TGTGCCTGGAGTGTACTTGGGCTGGCGGGCTATGGCTACACCTTC. Its translation is CAWSVLGLAGYGYTF. The J gene is TRBJ1-2, the V gene TRBV30; D gene unclear. This CDR3 comprises 15 residues. CDR1 and CDR2 from the germline V gene are GTSNPN and SVGIG (reference sequence). Trimming pared 0 bases from V and 4 bases from J, leaving 15 bases between. The variable domain in full, completed from reference TRBV30 and TRBJ1-2, reads SQTIHQWPATLVQPVGSPLSLECTVEGTSNPNLYWYRQAAGRGLQLLFYSVGIGQISSEVPQNLSASRPQDRQFILSSKKLLLSDSGFYLCAWSVLGLAGYGYTFGSGTRLTVV.